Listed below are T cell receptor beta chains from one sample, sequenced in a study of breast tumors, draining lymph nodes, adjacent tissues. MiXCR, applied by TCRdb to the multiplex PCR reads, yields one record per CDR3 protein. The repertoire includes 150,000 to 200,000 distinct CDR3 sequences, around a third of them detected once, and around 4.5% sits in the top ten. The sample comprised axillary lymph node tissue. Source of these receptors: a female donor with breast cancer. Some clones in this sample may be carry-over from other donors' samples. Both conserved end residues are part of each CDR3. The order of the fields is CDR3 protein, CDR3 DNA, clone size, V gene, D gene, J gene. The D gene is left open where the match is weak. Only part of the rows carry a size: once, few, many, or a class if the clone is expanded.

CASSPDGGRASGYGYTF | TGTGCCAGCAGCCCAGACGGGGGAAGGGCGTCAGGCTATGGCTACACCTTC | many | TRBV9 | - | TRBJ1-2
CASSYSRGNTEAFF | TGTGCCAGCAGTTACTCCCGGGGGAACACTGAAGCTTTCTTT | few | TRBV6-6 | - | TRBJ1-1
CASSFTDLDYGYTF | TGTGCCAGCAGTTTTACCGATCTGGACTATGGCTACACCTTC | many | TRBV12-3/TRBV12-4 | - | TRBJ1-2
CAISGQVEGSPLPF | TGCGCCATCAGCGGACAGGTAGAAGGTTCACCCCTCCCCTTT | - | TRBV10-3 | TRBD1 | TRBJ1-6
CASSQGTALNQPQHF | TGCGCCAGCAGCCAAGGGACAGCTCTCAATCAGCCCCAGCATTTT | many | TRBV4-1 | - | TRBJ1-5
CASRKNSYPNYGYTF | TGTGCCAGCAGAAAGAACAGCTATCCTAACTATGGCTACACCTTC | few | TRBV28 | - | TRBJ1-2
CASSLGSAALVPKNIQYF | TGTGCCAGCAGCTTAGGGTCGGCGGCGCTCGTCCCCAAAAACATTCAGTACTTC | few | TRBV11-2 | - | TRBJ2-4
CASSEGKEKLFF | TGTGCCAGCAGTGAAGGGAAGGAAAAACTGTTTTTT | once | TRBV6-1 | - | TRBJ1-4
CASSEFPGTGNLYGYTF | TGTGCCAGCAGCGAATTTCCCGGGACAGGGAACCTCTATGGCTACACCTTC | many | TRBV6-4 | TRBD1 | TRBJ1-2
CASSQGLLRTDTQYF | TGTGCCAGCAGCCAGGGACTTCTAAGGACAGATACGCAGTATTTT | - | TRBV7-2 | - | TRBJ2-3
CASRKGQGSYEQYF | TGTGCCAGCAGGAAAGGACAGGGATCCTACGAGCAGTACTTC | - | TRBV27 | TRBD1 | TRBJ2-7
CASSPNTAGANYEQYF | TGTGCCAGCAGTCCTAATACAGCTGGCGCAAACTACGAGCAGTACTTC | - | TRBV6-1 | - | TRBJ2-7
CASSLRLAGANVLTF | TGTGCCAGCAGCTTACGACTAGCGGGGGCCAACGTCCTGACTTTC | few | TRBV7-9 | TRBD2 | TRBJ2-6
CSARELAGAGTDTRYF | TGCAGTGCTAGAGAATTAGCGGGAGCTGGCACAGATACGCGGTATTTT | - | TRBV20-1 | TRBD2 | TRBJ2-3
CASSGWGGEQFF | TGTGCCAGCAGCGGGTGGGGGGGGGAGCAGTTCTTC | - | TRBV9 | TRBD2 | TRBJ2-1
CASTGVATNEKLFF | TGTGCCAGTACAGGAGTTGCAACTAATGAAAAACTGTTTTTT | many | TRBV19 | - | TRBJ1-4
CASSLGWGGELFF | TGTGCCAGCAGCTTAGGTTGGGGAGGGGAGCTGTTTTTT | - | TRBV7-9 | - | TRBJ2-2
CAAIRDWNNEQFF | TGTGCCGCCATCCGGGACTGGAACAATGAGCAGTTCTTC | many | TRBV2 | - | TRBJ2-1
CASSLSGVAGETQYF | TGTGCCAGCAGCTTAAGCGGGGTGGCAGGAGAGACCCAGTACTTC | many | TRBV7-3 | - | TRBJ2-5
CASSPGTKILGELFF | TGTGCCAGCTCACCAGGGACGAAAATTCTAGGGGAGCTGTTTTTT | many | TRBV18 | - | TRBJ2-2
CASSSDSVNVLTF | TGTGCCAGCAGCTCGGACAGCGTTAATGTCCTGACTTTC | - | TRBV5-4 | - | TRBJ2-6
CASSALAGEGGETQYF | TGTGCCAGCAGCGCACTAGCGGGAGAGGGCGGGGAGACCCAGTACTTC | - | TRBV9 | TRBD2 | TRBJ2-5
CASSWQGLFF | TGTGCCAGCAGTTGGCAGGGACTGTTTTTT | - | TRBV2 | - | TRBJ1-4
CASGLGRPLGYTF | TGTGCTAGTGGTTTGGGCAGGCCACTGGGCTACACCTTC | many | TRBV12-5 | - | TRBJ1-2